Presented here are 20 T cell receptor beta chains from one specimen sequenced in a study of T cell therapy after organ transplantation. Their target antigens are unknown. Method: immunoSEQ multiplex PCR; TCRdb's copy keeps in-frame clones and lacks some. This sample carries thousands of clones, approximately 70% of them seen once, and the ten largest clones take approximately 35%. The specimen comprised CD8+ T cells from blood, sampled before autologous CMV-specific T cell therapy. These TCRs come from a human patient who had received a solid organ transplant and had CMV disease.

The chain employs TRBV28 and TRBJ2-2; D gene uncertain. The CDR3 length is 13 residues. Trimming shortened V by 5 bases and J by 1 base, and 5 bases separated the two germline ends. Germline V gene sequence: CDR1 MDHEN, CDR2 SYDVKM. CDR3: CASSPVNTGELFF. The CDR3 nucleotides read TGTGCCAGCAGTCCCGTGAACACCGGGGAGCTGTTTTTT.

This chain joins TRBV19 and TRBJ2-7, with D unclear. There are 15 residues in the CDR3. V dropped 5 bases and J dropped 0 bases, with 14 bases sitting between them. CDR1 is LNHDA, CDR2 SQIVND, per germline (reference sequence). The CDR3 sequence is CASSPTDGYSYEQYF. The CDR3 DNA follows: TGTGCCAGTAGTCCTACGGACGGTTACTCCTACGAGCAGTACTTC.

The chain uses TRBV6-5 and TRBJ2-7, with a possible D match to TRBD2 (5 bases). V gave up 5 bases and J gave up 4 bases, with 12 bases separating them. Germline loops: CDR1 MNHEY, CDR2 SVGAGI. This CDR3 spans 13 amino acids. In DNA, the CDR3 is TGTGCCAGCAGTCAAACTGAGGGTTACGAGCAGTACTTC. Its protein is CASSQTEGYEQYF.

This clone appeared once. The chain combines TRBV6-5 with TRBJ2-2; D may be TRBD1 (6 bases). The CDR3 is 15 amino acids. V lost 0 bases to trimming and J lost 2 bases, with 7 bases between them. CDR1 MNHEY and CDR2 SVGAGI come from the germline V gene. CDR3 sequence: CASSYSGTNTGELFF. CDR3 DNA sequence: TGTGCCAGCAGTTACTCCGGGACAAACACCGGGGAGCTGTTTTTT.

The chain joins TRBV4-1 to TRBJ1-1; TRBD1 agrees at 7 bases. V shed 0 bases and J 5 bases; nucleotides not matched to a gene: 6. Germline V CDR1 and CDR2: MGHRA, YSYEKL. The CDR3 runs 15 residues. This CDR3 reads CASSQDGTEGTEAFF. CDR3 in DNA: TGCGCCAGCAGCCAAGACGGGACAGAGGGTACTGAAGCTTTCTTT.

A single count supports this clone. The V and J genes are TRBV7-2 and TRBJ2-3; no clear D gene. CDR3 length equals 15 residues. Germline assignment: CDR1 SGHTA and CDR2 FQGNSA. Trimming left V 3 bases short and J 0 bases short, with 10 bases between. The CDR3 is CASSLERGSTDTQYF. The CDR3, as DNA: TGTGCCAGCAGCTTGGAGCGCGGAAGCACAGATACGCAGTATTTT.

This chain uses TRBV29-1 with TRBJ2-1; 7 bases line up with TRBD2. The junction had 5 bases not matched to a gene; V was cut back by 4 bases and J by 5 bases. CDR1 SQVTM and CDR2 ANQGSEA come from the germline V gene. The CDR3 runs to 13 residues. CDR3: CSVASGDHNEQFF. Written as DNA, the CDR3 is TGCAGCGTTGCTAGCGGTGATCACAATGAGCAGTTCTTC.

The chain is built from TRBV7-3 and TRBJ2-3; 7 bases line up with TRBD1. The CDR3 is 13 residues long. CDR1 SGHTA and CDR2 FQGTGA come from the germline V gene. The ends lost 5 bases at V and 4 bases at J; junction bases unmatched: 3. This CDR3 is CASSTDRADTQYF. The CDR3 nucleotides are TGTGCCAGCAGCACTGACAGGGCAGATACGCAGTATTTT.

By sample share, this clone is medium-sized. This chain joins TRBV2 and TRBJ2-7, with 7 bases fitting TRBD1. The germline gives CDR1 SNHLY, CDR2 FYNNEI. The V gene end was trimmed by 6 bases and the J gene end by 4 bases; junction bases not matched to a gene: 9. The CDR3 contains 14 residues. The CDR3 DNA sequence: TGTGCCAGCAGCTCCGGGACAGAGAGTTACGAGCAGTACTTC. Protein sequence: CASSSGTESYEQYF. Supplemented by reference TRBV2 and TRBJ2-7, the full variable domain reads EPEVTQTPSHQVTQMGQEVILRCVPISNHLYFYWYRQILGQKVEFLVSFYNNEISEKSEIFDDQFSVERPDGSNFTLKIRSTKLEDSAMYFCASSSGTESYEQYFGPGTRLTVT.

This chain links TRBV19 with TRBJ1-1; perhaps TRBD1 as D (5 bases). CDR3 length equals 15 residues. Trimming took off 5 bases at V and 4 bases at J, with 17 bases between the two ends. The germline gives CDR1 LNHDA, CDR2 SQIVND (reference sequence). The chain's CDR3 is CASSPDPPGGTEAFF. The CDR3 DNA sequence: TGTGCCAGTAGTCCGGACCCCCCTGGGGGCACTGAAGCTTTCTTT.

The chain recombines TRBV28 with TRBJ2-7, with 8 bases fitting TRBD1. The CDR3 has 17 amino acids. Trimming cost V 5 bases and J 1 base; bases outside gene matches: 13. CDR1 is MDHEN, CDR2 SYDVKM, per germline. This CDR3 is CASSPRDRILQSYEQYF. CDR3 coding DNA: TGTGCCAGCAGTCCCCGGGACAGGATACTCCAATCCTACGAGCAGTACTTC.

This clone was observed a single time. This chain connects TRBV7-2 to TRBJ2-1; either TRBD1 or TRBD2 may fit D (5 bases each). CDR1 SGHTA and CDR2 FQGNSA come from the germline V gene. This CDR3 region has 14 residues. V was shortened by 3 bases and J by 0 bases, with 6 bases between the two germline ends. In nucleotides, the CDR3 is TGTGCCAGCAGCTTCGGGACCTCCTACAATGAGCAGTTCTTC. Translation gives CASSFGTSYNEQFF.

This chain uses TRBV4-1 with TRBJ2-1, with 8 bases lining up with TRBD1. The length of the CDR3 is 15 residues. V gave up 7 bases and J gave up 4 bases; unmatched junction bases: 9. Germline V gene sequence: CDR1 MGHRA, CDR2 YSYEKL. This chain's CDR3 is CASTVLRDRYNEQFF. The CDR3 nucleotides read TGCGCCAGCACCGTACTCCGGGACAGGTACAATGAGCAGTTCTTC.

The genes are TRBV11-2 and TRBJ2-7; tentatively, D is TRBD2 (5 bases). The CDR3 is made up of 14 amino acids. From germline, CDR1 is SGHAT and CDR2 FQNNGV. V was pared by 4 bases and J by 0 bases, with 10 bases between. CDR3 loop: CASSSPGSSYEQYF. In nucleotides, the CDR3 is TGTGCCAGCAGCTCCCCGGGATCCTCCTACGAGCAGTACTTC.

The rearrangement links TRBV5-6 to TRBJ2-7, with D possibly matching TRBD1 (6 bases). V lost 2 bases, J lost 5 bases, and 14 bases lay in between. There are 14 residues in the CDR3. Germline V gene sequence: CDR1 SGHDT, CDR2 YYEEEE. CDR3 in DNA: TGTGCCAGCAGCTTCCGGGACAATATCGACGAGCAGTACTTC. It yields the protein CASSFRDNIDEQYF.

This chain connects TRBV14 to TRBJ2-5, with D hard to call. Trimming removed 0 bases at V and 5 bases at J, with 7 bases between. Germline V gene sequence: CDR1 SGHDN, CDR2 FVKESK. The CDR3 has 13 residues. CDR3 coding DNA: TGTGCCAGCAGCCAAGATGGTGGGGAGACCCAGTACTTC. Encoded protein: CASSQDGGETQYF.

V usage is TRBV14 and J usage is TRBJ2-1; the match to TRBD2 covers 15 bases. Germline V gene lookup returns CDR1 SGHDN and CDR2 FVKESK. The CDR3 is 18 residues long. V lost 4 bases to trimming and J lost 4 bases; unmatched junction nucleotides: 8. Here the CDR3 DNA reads TGTGCCAGCAGCCCTACTGGGACTAGCGGGGGGAAGTACAATGAGCAGTTCTTC. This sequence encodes CASSPTGTSGGKYNEQFF.

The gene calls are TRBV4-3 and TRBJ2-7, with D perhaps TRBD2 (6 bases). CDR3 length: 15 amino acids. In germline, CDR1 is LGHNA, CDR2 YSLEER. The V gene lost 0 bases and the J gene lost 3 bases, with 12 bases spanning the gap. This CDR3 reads CASSQEASEYYEQYF. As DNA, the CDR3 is TGCGCCAGCAGCCAAGAGGCTAGCGAGTACTACGAGCAGTACTTC.

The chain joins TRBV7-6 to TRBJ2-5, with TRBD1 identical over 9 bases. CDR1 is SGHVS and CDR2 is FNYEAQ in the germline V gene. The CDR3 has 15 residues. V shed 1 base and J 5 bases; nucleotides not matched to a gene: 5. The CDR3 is CASSLGDREEETQYF. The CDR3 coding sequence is TGTGCCAGCAGCTTAGGGGACAGGGAGGAGGAGACCCAGTACTTC.

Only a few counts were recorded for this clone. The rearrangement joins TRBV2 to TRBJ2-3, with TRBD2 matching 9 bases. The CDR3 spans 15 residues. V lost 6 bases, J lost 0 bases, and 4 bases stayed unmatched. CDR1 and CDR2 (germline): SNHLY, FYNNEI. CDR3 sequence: CASRSTSGSTDTQYF. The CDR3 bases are TGTGCCAGCAGGTCTACTAGCGGGAGCACAGATACGCAGTATTTT.